This T cell receptor beta chain was documented in a study of OX40 agonist ivuxolimab in advanced cancers. Looking at the study overall: Treatment received earlier with anti-PD-1, anti-PD-L1 or anti-CTLA-4 agents was allowed, and around 40% had some.

CDR1 is KGHSH and CDR2 is LQKENI in the germline V gene. The CDR3 is 14 amino acids. Trimming removed 4 bases at V and 4 bases at J, with 13 bases between. Produced via immunoSEQ multiplex PCR; TCRdb's table is partial and in-frame only. The data show about 56,000 clones, with less than 85% seen just once and about 3.8% held by the top ten. The chain joins TRBV18 to TRBJ1-2; D is possibly TRBD1 (5 bases). The TCR comes from an adult with an advanced solid tumor such as melanoma, head and neck, liver or kidney cancer. The specimen was CD4+ or CD8+ T cells sorted from blood, collected in a trial of the OX40 agonist ivuxolimab. CDR3 sequence: CASSLAGRSYGYTF. The DNA of the CDR3 is TGTGCCAGCTCACTTGCGGGGCGGAGCTATGGCTACACCTTC.